The T cell receptor (beta chain) described here comes from a study of immune evolution from preneoplasia to lung adenocarcinoma. Study-level information: HLA loss of heterozygosity: over 5.5% AIS, approximately 15% MIA, approximately 35% ADC, none AAH.

Findings and limits, study-wide: Normal lung had highest clonality; later lesions appeared denser, more diverse.

After pathologic assessment, macro-dissection selected premalignant or tumor cells for extraction. The germline V gene encodes CDR1 SGHRS and CDR2 YFSETQ. This CDR3 is 14 amino acids long. V was pared by 1 base and J by 5 bases, with 13 bases between. A remark on this clone: Its antigen is as yet unknown.

Sequencing was performed with immunoSEQ multiplex PCR; in TCRdb, only in-frame clones are kept and a portion is missing. This table holds around 8,000 clones, about 72% found once. The sequenced material came from FFPE minimally invasive lung adenocarcinoma tissue. This sequence originates from a donor aged 70 or older with lung adenocarcinoma. The rearrangement joins TRBV5-1 to TRBJ2-7; D perhaps matches TRBD2 (6 bases). CDR3: CASSLSGGTHEQYF. As DNA, the CDR3 is TGCGCCAGCAGCTTGTCTGGGGGGACCCACGAGCAGTACTTC.